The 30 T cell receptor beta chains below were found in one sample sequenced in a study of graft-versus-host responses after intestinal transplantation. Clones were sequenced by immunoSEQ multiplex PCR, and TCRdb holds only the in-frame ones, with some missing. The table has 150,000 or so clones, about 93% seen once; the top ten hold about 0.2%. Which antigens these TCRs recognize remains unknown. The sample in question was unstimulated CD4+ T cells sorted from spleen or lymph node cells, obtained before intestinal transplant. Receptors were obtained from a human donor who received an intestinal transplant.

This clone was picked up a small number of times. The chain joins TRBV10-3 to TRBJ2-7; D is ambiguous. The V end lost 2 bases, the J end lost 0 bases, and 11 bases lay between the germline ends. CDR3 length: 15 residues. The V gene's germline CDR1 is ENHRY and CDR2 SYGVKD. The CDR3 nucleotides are TGTGCCATCAGTGAGCCCGGTGTGGGCTCCTACGAGCAGTACTTC. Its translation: CAISEPGVGSYEQYF.

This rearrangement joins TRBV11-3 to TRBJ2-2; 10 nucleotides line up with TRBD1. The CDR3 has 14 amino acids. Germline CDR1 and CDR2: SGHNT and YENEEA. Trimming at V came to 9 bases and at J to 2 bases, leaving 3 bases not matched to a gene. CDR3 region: CARGTGANTGELFF. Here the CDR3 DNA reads TGTGCCAGGGGGACAGGGGCAAACACCGGGGAGCTGTTTTTT.

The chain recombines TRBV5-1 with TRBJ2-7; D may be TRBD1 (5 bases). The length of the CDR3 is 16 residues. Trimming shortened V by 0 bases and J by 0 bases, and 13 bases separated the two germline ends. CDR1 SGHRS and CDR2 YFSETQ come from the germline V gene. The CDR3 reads CASSLVQAPSSYEQYF. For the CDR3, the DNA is TGCGCCAGCAGCTTGGTACAGGCTCCCAGCTCCTACGAGCAGTACTTC.

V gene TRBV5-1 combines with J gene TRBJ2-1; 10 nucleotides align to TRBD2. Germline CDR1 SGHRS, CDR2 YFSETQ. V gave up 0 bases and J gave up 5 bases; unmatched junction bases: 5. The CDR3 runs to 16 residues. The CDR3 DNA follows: TGCGCCAGCAGCTTGGCACTAGCGGGGCGTCACAATGAGCAGTTCTTC. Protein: CASSLALAGRHNEQFF.

DNA for the CDR3: TGTGCCAGCAGCCAAACAGGGGAAAGTGGCTCTGGAAACACCATATATTTT. It yields the protein CASSQTGESGSGNTIYF. The chain combines TRBV5-8 with TRBJ1-3; 7 nucleotides agree with TRBD1. This CDR3 comprises 17 residues. Trimming took 4 bases from V and 0 from J; bases not matched to a gene: 10. The germline V gene has CDR1 SGHTS and CDR2 YDEGEE.

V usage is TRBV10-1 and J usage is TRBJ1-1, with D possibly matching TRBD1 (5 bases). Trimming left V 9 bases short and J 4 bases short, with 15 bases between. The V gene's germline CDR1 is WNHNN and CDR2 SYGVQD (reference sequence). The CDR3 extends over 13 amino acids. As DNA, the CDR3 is TGCGCCAGTGCTGTAGGGCAGGGCACTGAAGCTTTCTTT. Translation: CASAVGQGTEAFF.

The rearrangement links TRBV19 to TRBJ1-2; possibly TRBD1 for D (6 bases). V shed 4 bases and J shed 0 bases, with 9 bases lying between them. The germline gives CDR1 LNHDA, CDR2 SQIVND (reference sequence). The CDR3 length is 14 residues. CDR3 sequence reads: CASSTQGTNYGYTF. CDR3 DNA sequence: TGTGCCAGTAGTACACAGGGCACTAACTATGGCTACACCTTC. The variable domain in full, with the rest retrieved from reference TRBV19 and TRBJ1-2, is DGGITQSPKYLFRKEGQNVTLSCEQNLNHDAMYWYRQDPGQGLRLIYYSQIVNDFQKGDIAEGYSVSREKKESFPLTVTSAQKNPTAFYLCASSTQGTNYGYTFGSGTRLTVV.

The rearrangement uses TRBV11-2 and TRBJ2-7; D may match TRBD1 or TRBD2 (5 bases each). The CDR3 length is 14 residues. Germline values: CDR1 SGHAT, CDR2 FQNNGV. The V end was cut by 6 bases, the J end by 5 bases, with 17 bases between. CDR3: CASRLGGNSNEQYF. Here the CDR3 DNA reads TGTGCCAGCAGACTTGGGGGTAACAGCAACGAGCAGTACTTC.

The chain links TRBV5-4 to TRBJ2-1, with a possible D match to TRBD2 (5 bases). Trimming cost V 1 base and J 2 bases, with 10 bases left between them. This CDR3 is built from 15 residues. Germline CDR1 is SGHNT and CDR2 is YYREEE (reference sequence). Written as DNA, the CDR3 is TGTGCCAGCAGCTTGTGGACTCCTCCCTACAATGAGCAGTTCTTC. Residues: CASSLWTPPYNEQFF.

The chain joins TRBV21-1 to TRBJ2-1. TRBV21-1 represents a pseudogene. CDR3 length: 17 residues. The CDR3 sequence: CASSNGDTLSSYNEQFF. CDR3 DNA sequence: TGTGCCAGCAGCAATGGAGACACTCTGAGCTCCTACAATGAGCAGTTCTTC.

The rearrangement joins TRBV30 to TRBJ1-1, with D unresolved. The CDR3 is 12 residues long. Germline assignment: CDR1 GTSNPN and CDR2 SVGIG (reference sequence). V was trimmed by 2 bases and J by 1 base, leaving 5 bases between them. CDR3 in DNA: TGTGCCTGGAGTTATACGAACACTGAAGCTTTCTTT. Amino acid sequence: CAWSYTNTEAFF.

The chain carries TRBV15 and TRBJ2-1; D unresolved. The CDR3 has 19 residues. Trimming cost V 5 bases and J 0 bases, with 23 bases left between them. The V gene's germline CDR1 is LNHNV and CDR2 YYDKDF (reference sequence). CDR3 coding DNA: TGTGCCACCAGCGGACGGAGTGACTTCAACCCTTTCTCCTACAATGAGCAGTTCTTC. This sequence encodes CATSGRSDFNPFSYNEQFF.

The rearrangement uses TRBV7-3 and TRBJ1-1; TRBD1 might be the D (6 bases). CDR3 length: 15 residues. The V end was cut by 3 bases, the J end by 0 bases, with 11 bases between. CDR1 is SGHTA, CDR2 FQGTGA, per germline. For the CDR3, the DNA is TGTGCCAGCAGCTTGGGGGGACACCTGAACACTGAAGCTTTCTTT. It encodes CASSLGGHLNTEAFF.

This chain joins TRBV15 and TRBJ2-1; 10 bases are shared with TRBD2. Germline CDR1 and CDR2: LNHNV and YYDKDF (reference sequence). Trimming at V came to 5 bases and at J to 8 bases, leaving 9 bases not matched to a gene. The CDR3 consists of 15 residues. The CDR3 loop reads CATSPRSGRFYEQFF. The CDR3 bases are TGTGCCACCAGCCCCCGTAGCGGGAGGTTCTATGAGCAGTTCTTC.

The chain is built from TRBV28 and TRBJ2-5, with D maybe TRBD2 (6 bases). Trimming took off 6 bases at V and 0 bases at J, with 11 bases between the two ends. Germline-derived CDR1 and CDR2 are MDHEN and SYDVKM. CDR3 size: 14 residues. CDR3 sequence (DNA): TGTGCCAGCAGATGGGGGAGGAACCAAGAGACCCAGTACTTC. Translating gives CASRWGRNQETQYF.

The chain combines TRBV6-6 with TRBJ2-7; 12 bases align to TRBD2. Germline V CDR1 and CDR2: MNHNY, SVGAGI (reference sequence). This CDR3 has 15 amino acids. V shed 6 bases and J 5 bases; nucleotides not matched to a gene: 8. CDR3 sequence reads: CASRPGLAGINEQYF. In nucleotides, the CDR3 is TGTGCCAGCAGGCCAGGACTAGCGGGAATCAACGAGCAGTACTTC.

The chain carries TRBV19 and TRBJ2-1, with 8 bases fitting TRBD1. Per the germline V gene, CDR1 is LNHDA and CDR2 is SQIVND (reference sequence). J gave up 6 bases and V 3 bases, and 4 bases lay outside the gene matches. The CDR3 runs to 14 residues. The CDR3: CASSIGTGGNEQFF. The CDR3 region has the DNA TGTGCCAGTAGTATCGGAACAGGGGGCAATGAGCAGTTCTTC.

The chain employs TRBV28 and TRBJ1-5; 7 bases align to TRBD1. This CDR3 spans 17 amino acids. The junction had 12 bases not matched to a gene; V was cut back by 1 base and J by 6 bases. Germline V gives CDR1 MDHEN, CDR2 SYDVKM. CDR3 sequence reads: CASSLSTTGEGGQPQHF. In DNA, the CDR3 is TGTGCCAGCAGTTTATCCACCACAGGGGAGGGAGGTCAGCCCCAGCATTTT.

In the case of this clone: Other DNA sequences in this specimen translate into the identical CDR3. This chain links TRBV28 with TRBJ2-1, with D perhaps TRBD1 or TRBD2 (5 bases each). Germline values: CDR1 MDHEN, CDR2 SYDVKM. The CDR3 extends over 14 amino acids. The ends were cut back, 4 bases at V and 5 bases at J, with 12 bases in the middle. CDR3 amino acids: CASSSGTFDNEQFF. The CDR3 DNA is TGTGCCAGCAGTTCCGGGACGTTTGACAATGAGCAGTTCTTC.

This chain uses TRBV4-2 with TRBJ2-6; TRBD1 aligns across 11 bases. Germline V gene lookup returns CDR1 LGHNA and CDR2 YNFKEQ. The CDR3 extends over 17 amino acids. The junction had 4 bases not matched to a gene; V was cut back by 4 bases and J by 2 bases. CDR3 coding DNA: TGTGCCAGCAGCCTCTGGACAGGGGGCGCTGGGGCCAACGTCCTGACTTTC. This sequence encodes CASSLWTGGAGANVLTF.

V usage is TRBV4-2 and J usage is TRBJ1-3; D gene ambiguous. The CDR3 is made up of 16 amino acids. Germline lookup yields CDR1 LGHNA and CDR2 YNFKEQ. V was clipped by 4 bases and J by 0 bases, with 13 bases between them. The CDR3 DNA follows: TGTGCCAGCAGCCCACTACGTGGCGACTCTGGAAACACCATATATTTT. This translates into CASSPLRGDSGNTIYF.

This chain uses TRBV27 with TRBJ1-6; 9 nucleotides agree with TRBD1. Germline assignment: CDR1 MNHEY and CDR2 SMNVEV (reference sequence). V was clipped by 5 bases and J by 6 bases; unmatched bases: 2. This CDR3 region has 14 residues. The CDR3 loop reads CASSGTGFNSPLHF. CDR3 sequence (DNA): TGTGCCAGCAGTGGGACAGGGTTTAATTCACCCCTCCACTTT.

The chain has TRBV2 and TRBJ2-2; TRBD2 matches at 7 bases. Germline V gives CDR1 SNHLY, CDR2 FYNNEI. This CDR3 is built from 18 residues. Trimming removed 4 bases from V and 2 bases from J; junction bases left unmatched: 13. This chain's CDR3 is CASSVFRLAVVNTGELFF. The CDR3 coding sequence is TGTGCCAGCAGTGTTTTCCGTCTAGCGGTAGTTAACACCGGGGAGCTGTTTTTT.

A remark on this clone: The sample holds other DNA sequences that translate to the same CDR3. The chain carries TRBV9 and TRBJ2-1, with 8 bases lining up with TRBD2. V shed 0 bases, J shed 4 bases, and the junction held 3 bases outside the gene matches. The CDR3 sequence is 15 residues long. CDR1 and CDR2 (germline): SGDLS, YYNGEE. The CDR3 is CASSVAGGPYNEQFF. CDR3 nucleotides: TGTGCCAGCAGCGTAGCGGGAGGGCCTTACAATGAGCAGTTCTTC.

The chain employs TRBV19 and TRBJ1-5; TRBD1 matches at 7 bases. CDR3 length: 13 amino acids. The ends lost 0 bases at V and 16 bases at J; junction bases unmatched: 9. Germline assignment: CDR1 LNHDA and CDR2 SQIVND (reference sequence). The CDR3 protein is CASSIDVGGHRHF. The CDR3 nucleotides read TGTGCCAGTAGTATAGATGTAGGGGGCCATAGACATTTT.

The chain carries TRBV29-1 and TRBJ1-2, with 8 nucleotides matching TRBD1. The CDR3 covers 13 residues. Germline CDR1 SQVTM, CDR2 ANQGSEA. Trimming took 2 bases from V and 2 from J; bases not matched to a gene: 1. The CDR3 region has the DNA TGCAGCGTTGAAAGGACAGGGAACTATGGCTACACCTTC. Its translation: CSVERTGNYGYTF.

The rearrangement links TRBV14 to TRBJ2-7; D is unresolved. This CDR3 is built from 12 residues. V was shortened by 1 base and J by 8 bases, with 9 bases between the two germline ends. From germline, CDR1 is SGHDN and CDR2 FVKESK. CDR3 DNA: TGTGCCAGCAGCCAAGGTACGGGTCAGCAGTACTTC. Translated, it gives CASSQGTGQQYF.

Here the CDR3 DNA reads TGTGCCAGTAGTATACAGGGGGTCCAAGAGACCCAGTACTTC. This codes for CASSIQGVQETQYF. This chain uses TRBV19 with TRBJ2-5, with 7 bases aligning to TRBD1. Unmatched junction bases numbered 1, after V lost 2 bases and J lost 1 base. There are 14 residues in the CDR3. Germline CDR1 reads LNHDA; CDR2 reads SQIVND (reference sequence).

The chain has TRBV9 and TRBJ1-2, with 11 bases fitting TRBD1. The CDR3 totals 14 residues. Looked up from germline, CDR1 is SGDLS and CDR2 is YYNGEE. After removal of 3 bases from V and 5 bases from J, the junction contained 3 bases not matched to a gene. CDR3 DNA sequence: TGTGCCAGCAGCGCGGACAGGGGGCATTATGGCTACACCTTC. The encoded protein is CASSADRGHYGYTF. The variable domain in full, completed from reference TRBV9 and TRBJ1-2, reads DSGVTQTPKHLITATGQRVTLRCSPRSGDLSVYWYQQSLDQGLQFLIQYYNGEERAKGNILERFSAQQFPDLHSELNLSSLELGDSALYFCASSADRGHYGYTFGSGTRLTVV.

The CDR3 loop is CASSMAGGQPQHF. CDR3 DNA sequence: TGTGCCAGTAGTATGGCAGGGGGTCAGCCCCAGCATTTT. The rearrangement uses TRBV19 and TRBJ1-5; 7 nucleotides line up with TRBD1. In germline, CDR1 is LNHDA, CDR2 SQIVND (reference sequence). There are 13 residues in the CDR3. Losses at the gene ends were 3 bases for V and 6 bases for J; bases not matched to a gene: 2.